This TCR beta chain came from a study of shared clonotypes between healthy human individuals. The CDR3 is 14 amino acids. The junction had 7 bases not matched to a gene; V was cut back by 6 bases and J by 5 bases. Germline assignment: CDR1 SNHLY and CDR2 FYNNEI. TCRdb's table, derived via immunoSEQ multiplex PCR, lists solely in-frame clones and lacks some. The table has about 480,000 clones, about three quarters seen once. Around 82 million PBMCs supplied genomic DNA for unsorted samples. This clonotype was sampled from a woman aged 40-49 years in good health. Some clones in this sample may be carry-over from other donors' samples. The material sequenced was PBMCs. V usage is TRBV2 and J usage is TRBJ2-5, with TRBD1 identical over 9 bases. The DNA of the CDR3 is TGTGCCAGCAGCGCGACAGGGGGTGGGGAGACCCAGTACTTC. Translating gives CASSATGGGETQYF.